This T cell receptor (beta chain) was sequenced during a study of CD8+CD57+ T cells in acquired aplastic anemia. Study background: Sorted CD4+ plus CD8+ cells gave DNA averaging roughly 3.5 ug.

Genomic DNA acted as the template from which TCR beta VDJ combination and CDR3 sequence profiling were carried out. TCRdb re-analysed the reads in MiXCR, keeping a single row per CDR3 protein. The data hold some 200,000 distinct CDR3 sequences, with around half observed a single time. With regard to this clonotype: Its specificity is not known.

The V gene's germline CDR1 is DFQATT and CDR2 SNEGSKA (reference sequence). The germline V and J ends were trimmed by 0 bases and 3 bases, with 12 bases remaining between them. The CDR3 is made up of 14 amino acids. Patients included in sequencing had previously demonstrated CD8+CD57+ cell expansion by flow cytometry. Untreated patients provided the blood samples, with no therapy given before sampling. Study results and limitations: Found in both controls and patients were 25 to 35 CD8+ CDR3 sequences. Between the patient and control groups, CD8+ Simpson's diversity did not differ significantly.

The TCR was taken from a human donor with aplastic anemia. The chain carries TRBV20-1 and TRBJ2-7; possible D gene TRBD1, 6 bases. Material for sequencing was sorted CD4+, CD8+, or CD8+CD57+ T cells (not recorded which) from PBMCs. DNA of the CDR3: TGCAGTGCTAGAGATCTCGGCAGGGGCTACGAGCAGTACTTC. Protein sequence: CSARDLGRGYEQYF.